This entry features one T cell receptor (beta chain) sequence. This clone's antigen is unknown. The sample holds no much larger clone one base away, and base qualities are not on file. For sequencing of the TCRbeta CDR3 region, genomic DNA was extracted from the sorted cells. The immunoSEQ Assay was used for sequencing of TCRbeta CDR3 regions. As stored in TCRdb, this immuneACCESS dataset retains in-frame rearrangements with V and J assigned. A fraction of the clones does not appear; measured against another copy, unresolved V genes explain less than half of the discrepancy, and the remainder lacks a known reason. The sample table shows tens of thousands of clones, and around 82% are seen once. The ten most abundant clones make up about 3.7% of the sample. Patients with a history of autoimmune disease or receiving systemic immunosuppression were excluded from the trial. Peripheral blood for TCR sequencing was drawn from every dose cohort at baseline, at cycle 4 day 1 and at cycle 7 day 1. Samples came from an open-label, multicenter, first-in-human phase I dose-escalation trial of ivuxolimab. Adults with locally advanced or metastatic melanoma, renal cell carcinoma, hepatocellular carcinoma or head and neck squamous cell carcinoma were enrolled in the trial. Before TCR sequencing, CD4+ T cells and CD8+ T cells from peripheral blood were sorted into separate populations.

The data originate from a study of OX40 agonist ivuxolimab in advanced cancers. About the investigation overall: Ivuxolimab was a fully human IgG2 agonistic monoclonal antibody targeting the costimulatory receptor OX40 (CD134). Intravenous ivuxolimab was administered to patients every 2 weeks at six dose levels: 0.01, 0.1, 0.3, 1.5, 3 and 10 mg/kg. Among the approximately 50 dose-escalation patients, around 20 had hepatocellular carcinoma, some 15 melanoma, 9 renal cell carcinoma and 9 head and neck cancer. The dose-escalation cohort was about 83% male with a mean age of about 60 years, ranging from roughly 20 to 80. Patients were allowed to have had prior anti-PD-1, anti-PD-L1 or anti-CTLA-4 therapy, and approximately 43% of the dose-escalation patients had previously received checkpoint inhibitors. Three dose-escalation patients achieved partial responses, one with hepatocellular carcinoma and two with cutaneous melanoma. Peripheral TCRbeta sequencing aimed to test whether ivuxolimab altered TCR sequence diversity and caused clonal T-cell expansion. The paper describes the monotherapy dose-escalation part (N of about 52 patients) of the phase I trial of ivuxolimab. Beyond this particular receptor, the publication reports: After ivuxolimab, more expanded clones were found on average in CD8+ T cells than in CD4+ T cells. The antigen specificity of the clonally expanded peripheral T cells was not determined. In partial responders in the 0.1-3.0 mg/kg groups, normalized peripheral clonal expansion was found to be among the lowest, especially among CD8+ T cells. At doses of 0.1 to 3.0 mg/kg, clonal expansion of both CD4+ and CD8+ blood T cells was observed from baseline to week 6. Low levels of normalized T-cell clonal expansion were also shown by some nonresponding patients.

V trim: 4 bases; J trim: 1 base; unmatched bases: 13. Reading from cysteine to phenylalanine, the CDR3 counts 18 amino acids. Only CDR3 DNA remains: 54 bases, in frame from the first base. The germline V gene yields SGHRS for CDR1 and YFSETQ for CDR2. Sample: CD4+ or CD8+ T cells sorted from blood, taken in a trial of the OX40 agonist ivuxolimab. Here the chain combines TRBV5-1 and TRBJ2-1; 8 middle bases align to TRBD1. The sequence derives from an adult with an advanced solid tumor such as melanoma, head and neck, liver or kidney cancer. CDR3 loop: CASSPLIRQGRSYNEQFF. The nucleotides are TGCGCCAGCAGCCCACTAATTCGACAGGGGCGATCCTACAATGAGCAGTTCTTC. The CDR3 plus the reference TRBV5-1 and TRBJ2-1 genes for the other parts give the full variable domain: KAGVTQTPRYLIKTRGQQVTLSCSPISGHRSVSWYQQTPGQGLQFLFEYFSETQRNKGNFPGRFSGRQFSNSRSEMNVSTLELGDSALYLCASSPLIRQGRSYNEQFFGPGTRLTVL.